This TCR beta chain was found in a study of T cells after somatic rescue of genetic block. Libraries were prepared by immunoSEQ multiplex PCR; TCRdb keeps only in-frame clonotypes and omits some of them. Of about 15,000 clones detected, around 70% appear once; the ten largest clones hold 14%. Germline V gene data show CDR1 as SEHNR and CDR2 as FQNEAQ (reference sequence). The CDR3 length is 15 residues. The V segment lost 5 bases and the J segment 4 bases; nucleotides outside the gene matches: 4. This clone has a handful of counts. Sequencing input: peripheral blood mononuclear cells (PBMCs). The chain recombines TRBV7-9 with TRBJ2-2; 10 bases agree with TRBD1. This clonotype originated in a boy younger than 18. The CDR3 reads CASSLRTGGTGELFF. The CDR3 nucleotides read TGTGCCAGCAGCCTCAGGACAGGGGGCACCGGGGAGCTGTTTTTT.